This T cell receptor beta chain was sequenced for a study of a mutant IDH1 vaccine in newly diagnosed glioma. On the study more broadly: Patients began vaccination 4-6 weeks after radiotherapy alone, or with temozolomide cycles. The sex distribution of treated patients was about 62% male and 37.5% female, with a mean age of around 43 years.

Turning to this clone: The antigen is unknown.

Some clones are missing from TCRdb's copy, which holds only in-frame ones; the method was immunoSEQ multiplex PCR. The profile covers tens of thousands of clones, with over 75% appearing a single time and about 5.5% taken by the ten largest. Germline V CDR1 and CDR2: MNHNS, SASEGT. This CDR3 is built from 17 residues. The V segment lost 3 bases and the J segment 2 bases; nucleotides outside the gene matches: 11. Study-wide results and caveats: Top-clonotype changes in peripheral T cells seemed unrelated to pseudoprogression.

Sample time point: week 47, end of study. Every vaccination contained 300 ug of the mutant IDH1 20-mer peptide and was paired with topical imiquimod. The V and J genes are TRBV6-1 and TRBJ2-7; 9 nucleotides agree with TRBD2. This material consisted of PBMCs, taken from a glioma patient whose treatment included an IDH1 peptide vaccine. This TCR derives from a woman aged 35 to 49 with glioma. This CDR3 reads CASSEKTWAGGTYEQYF. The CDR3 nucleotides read TGTGCCAGCAGTGAGAAGACTTGGGCGGGGGGGACCTACGAGCAGTACTTC.